This TCR beta chain is drawn from a study of T cells in Graves' hyperthyroidism and ophthalmopathy. This CDR3 has 19 residues. J gave up 4 bases and V 2 bases, and 17 bases lay outside the gene matches. Germline CDR1 reads KGHDR; CDR2 reads SFDVKD. This clonotype was picked up many times. What was amplified from RNA transcripts were TCR beta CDR3 regions. A set of HTBI primers served as the primers for a first-round RT-PCR of the TCR CDR3. In TCRdb, the multiplex PCR reads were re-called with MiXCR into one record per CDR3 protein. Of under 450,000 distinct CDR3 sequences listed, approximately 13% are singletons.

The chain joins TRBV24-1 to TRBJ1-1; 8 bases are shared with TRBD1. This sequence was found in a man between 25 and 39 years old with Graves' hyperthyroidism that later progressed to Graves' ophthalmopathy. The sequenced material came from blood. The DNA of the CDR3 is TGTGCCACCAGTGATTGGACAGGGTCGGAACGCAGGGTCGGCACTGAAGCTTTCTTT. Translating gives CATSDWTGSERRVGTEAFF.